This T cell receptor (beta chain) was obtained from a study of OX40 agonist ivuxolimab in advanced cancers. Turning to the overall study: Ivuxolimab was a fully human IgG2 agonistic monoclonal antibody targeting the costimulatory receptor OX40 (CD134). Intravenous ivuxolimab was administered to patients every 2 weeks at six dose levels: 0.01, 0.1, 0.3, 1.5, 3 and 10 mg/kg. Of the roughly 50 dose-escalation patients, hepatocellular carcinoma was present in approximately 20, melanoma in roughly 15, renal cell carcinoma in 9 and head and neck cancer in 9. A male proportion of about 79% and a mean age of 60 years, ranging from roughly 20 to 80, were recorded for the dose-escalation cohort. Prior anti-PD-1, anti-PD-L1 or anti-CTLA-4 therapy was permitted, and checkpoint inhibitors had been received by less than 45% of dose-escalation patients. Partial responses occurred in three dose-escalation patients: two with cutaneous melanoma and one with hepatocellular carcinoma. The point of sequencing TCRbeta in the periphery was to test whether ivuxolimab changed TCR sequence diversity and drove clonal T-cell expansion. The paper covers the monotherapy dose-escalation part of the phase I ivuxolimab trial, which included N ≈ 57 patients. Paper-wide results and their limitations: Low levels of normalized T-cell clonal expansion were also shown by some nonresponding patients. On average, CD8+ T cells showed more expanded clones than CD4+ T cells after ivuxolimab. In the 0.1-3.0 mg/kg groups, partial responders were among the patients with the lowest normalized peripheral clonal expansion, particularly in CD8+ T cells. At doses of 0.1 to 3.0 mg/kg, clonal expansion of both CD4+ and CD8+ T cells in blood was seen between baseline and week 6. The antigen specificity of the peripheral T cells that underwent clonal expansion was not determined.

The junction carries 10 bases between V and J, which are trimmed by 4 bases and 5 bases respectively. CDR1 and CDR2, per the germline V gene, are SGHRS and YFSETQ. The CDR3 runs 12 amino acids, cysteine and phenylalanine included. CDR3 DNA only is kept here, 36 bases in frame from base 1. This clone has a single count. Which antigen it targets is not known. Base quality data are lacking; no much larger clone is found one base away. For sequencing of the TCRbeta CDR3 region, genomic DNA was extracted from the sorted cells. The immunoSEQ Assay was used to sequence the TCRbeta CDR3 regions. In its TCRdb copy, this immuneACCESS table keeps in-frame sequences only and misses some clones. Where compared with another copy, unresolved V genes explain less than half of these, and the others have no known cause. In this sample the table shows approximately 60,000 clones, 88% of which occur a single time. Roughly 11% of the sample lies in the top ten.

The trial excluded patients who had a history of autoimmune disease or who were on systemic immunosuppression. Peripheral blood for TCR sequencing was collected from all dose cohorts at baseline, on cycle 4 day 1, and on cycle 7 day 1. Samples came from an open-label, multicenter, first-in-human phase I dose-escalation trial of ivuxolimab. Adults with locally advanced or metastatic melanoma, renal cell, hepatocellular, or head and neck squamous cell carcinoma were enrolled in the trial. CD4+ and CD8+ T cells were sorted separately from peripheral blood before TCR sequencing. In this chain, TRBV5-1 is recombined with TRBJ2-7; the D segment cannot be called with confidence. The specimen comprised CD4+ or CD8+ T cells sorted from blood, sampled in a trial of the OX40 agonist ivuxolimab. The sequence derives from an adult with an advanced solid tumor such as melanoma, head and neck, liver or kidney cancer. CDR3 sequence: CASSPLGNEQYF. The nucleotide sequence reads TGCGCCAGCAGCCCCTTGGGAAACGAGCAGTACTTC.